The present T cell receptor beta chain was sequenced within a study of control samples from healthy donors and cancer patients (dated by TCRdb to 2020 to 2022). V is clipped by 5 bases and J by 0 bases, and the sequence between their germline boundaries is 16 bases long. The CDR3 covers 16 residues, taking in both the cysteine and the phenylalanine. This entry keeps only the CDR3 DNA: 48 bases, framed from base 1. From a lookup of the germline V gene, CDR1 and CDR2 are SGHTA and FQGTGA. Comments on this clone: The target of this receptor is not known. No base qualities exist here, and no much larger clone lies one base off it.

Library construction relied on the immunoSEQ multiplex PCR assay. TCRdb re-hosts the immuneACCESS table, in-frame sequences only. Its copies lack some clones; in the studies checked, an unresolved V gene accounts for under half of them, and the cause for the rest is not known. The sample table holds 75,000 to 100,000 clones, of which 86% were seen once. Together, the top ten hold around 1.3% of the sample. The V and J genes are TRBV7-3 and TRBJ1-1; too little of a D gene remains to name it. This receptor was taken from a woman aged 45-59 years in good health. The sample consisted of blood. The CDR3 amino acid sequence is: CASSPARRILNTEAFF. The DNA sequence reads TGTGCCAGCAGCCCCGCGAGGCGAATCTTGAACACTGAAGCTTTCTTT.